A selection of T cell receptor beta chains follows, all from one sample in a study of beta chain features in type 1 diabetes. Sequenced by immunoSEQ multiplex PCR; TCRdb stores in-frame clones only, minus some. The table includes over 650,000 clones, more than 13% detected once. Sequenced input: naive CD4+ T cells from blood. The source of these receptors is a man between 18 and 29 years old with type 1 diabetes. The CDR3 runs from the conserved cysteine through the conserved F or W. Each record gives: D gene, V gene, J gene, clone size, CDR3 protein, CDR3 DNA. D genes are given only for firm matches. Only some rows state a clone size, as once, few, many or a class for expanded clones.

d_call: NA
v_call: TRBV19
j_call: TRBJ2-7
clone_size: NA
cdr3_aa: CASSIQGSYEQYF
cdr3_nt: TGTGCCAGTAGTATCCAGGGATCCTACGAGCAGTACTTC

d_call: NA
v_call: TRBV7-6
j_call: TRBJ1-4
clone_size: few
cdr3_aa: CASSPQPATNEKLFF
cdr3_nt: TGTGCCAGCAGCCCGCAGCCCGCAACTAATGAAAAACTGTTTTTT

d_call: NA
v_call: TRBV20-1
j_call: TRBJ1-2
clone_size: NA
cdr3_aa: CSAGTAYGYTF
cdr3_nt: TGCAGTGCCGGGACCGCTTATGGCTACACCTTC

d_call: TRBD1
v_call: TRBV29-1
j_call: TRBJ2-1
clone_size: few
cdr3_aa: CSVAPGQTNNEQFF
cdr3_nt: TGCAGCGTTGCGCCGGGACAGACGAACAATGAGCAGTTCTTC

d_call: TRBD2
v_call: TRBV4-1
j_call: TRBJ2-7
clone_size: few
cdr3_aa: CASSQDVLAGGGTYEQYF
cdr3_nt: TGCGCCAGCAGCCAAGATGTGTTAGCGGGAGGGGGGACCTACGAGCAGTACTTC

d_call: TRBD1
v_call: TRBV19
j_call: TRBJ1-2
clone_size: few
cdr3_aa: CASSPRTGYGYTF
cdr3_nt: TGTGCCAGTAGTCCACGGACAGGGTATGGCTACACCTTC

d_call: NA
v_call: TRBV6-5
j_call: TRBJ2-4
clone_size: NA
cdr3_aa: CASSYGQGWDIQYF
cdr3_nt: TGTGCCAGCAGTTACGGGCAGGGGTGGGACATTCAGTACTTC

d_call: NA
v_call: TRBV29-1
j_call: TRBJ2-3
clone_size: NA
cdr3_aa: CSVAGGTDTQYF
cdr3_nt: TGCAGCGTAGCCGGAGGGACAGATACGCAGTATTTT

d_call: NA
v_call: TRBV5-1
j_call: TRBJ2-7
clone_size: few
cdr3_aa: CASSEQGLEQYF
cdr3_nt: TGCGCCAGCAGCGAACAGGGACTCGAGCAGTACTTC

d_call: TRBD2
v_call: TRBV5-4
j_call: TRBJ2-1
clone_size: NA
cdr3_aa: CASSLASGSGTGSYNEQFF
cdr3_nt: TGTGCCAGCAGCTTGGCTAGCGGGAGTGGAACCGGCTCCTACAATGAGCAGTTCTTC

d_call: TRBD1
v_call: TRBV4-3
j_call: TRBJ1-2
clone_size: NA
cdr3_aa: CASSQGLTGGNYGYTF
cdr3_nt: TGCGCCAGCAGCCAAGGGTTGACAGGGGGTAACTATGGCTACACCTTC

d_call: TRBD1
v_call: TRBV5-1
j_call: TRBJ2-5
clone_size: NA
cdr3_aa: CASSLRDSPAGHF
cdr3_nt: TGCGCCAGCAGCTTAAGGGACAGTCCTGCAGGTCACTTC

d_call: NA
v_call: TRBV6-4
j_call: TRBJ2-3
clone_size: few
cdr3_aa: CASSDSGGYTDTQYF
cdr3_nt: TGTGCCAGCAGTGACTCAGGTGGATACACAGATACGCAGTATTTT

d_call: NA
v_call: TRBV10-3
j_call: TRBJ2-3
clone_size: few
cdr3_aa: CAISESTDTQYF
cdr3_nt: TGTGCCATCAGTGAGTCCACAGATACGCAGTATTTT

d_call: NA
v_call: TRBV10-3
j_call: TRBJ2-7
clone_size: NA
cdr3_aa: CAIRPAPDGIYEQYF
cdr3_nt: TGTGCCATCAGGCCGGCCCCTGACGGGATCTACGAGCAGTACTTC

d_call: NA
v_call: TRBV30
j_call: TRBJ2-1
clone_size: few
cdr3_aa: CAWSVRERFF
cdr3_nt: TGTGCCTGGAGTGTCCGTGAACGGTTCTTC

d_call: NA
v_call: TRBV18
j_call: TRBJ2-3
clone_size: NA
cdr3_aa: CASSPIGRGTGDTQYF
cdr3_nt: TGTGCCAGCTCACCGATCGGCAGGGGAACCGGAGATACGCAGTATTTT

d_call: TRBD2
v_call: TRBV27
j_call: TRBJ2-7
clone_size: NA
cdr3_aa: CASSLIGTSGPYEQYF
cdr3_nt: TGTGCCAGCAGTTTAATAGGGACTAGCGGCCCCTACGAGCAGTACTTC

d_call: NA
v_call: TRBV2
j_call: TRBJ2-7
clone_size: NA
cdr3_aa: CASSEPGTGQYF
cdr3_nt: TGTGCCAGCAGTGAACCTGGAACTGGGCAGTACTTC

d_call: NA
v_call: TRBV2
j_call: TRBJ2-1
clone_size: few
cdr3_aa: CASSPLGGNNEQFF
cdr3_nt: TGTGCCAGCAGCCCACTTGGGGGAAATAATGAGCAGTTCTTC

d_call: NA
v_call: TRBV7-8
j_call: TRBJ1-2
clone_size: NA
cdr3_aa: CASGWGRNNYGYTF
cdr3_nt: TGTGCCAGCGGGTGGGGTCGGAATAACTATGGCTACACCTTC

d_call: TRBD1
v_call: TRBV14
j_call: TRBJ2-7
clone_size: NA
cdr3_aa: CASSPGTAYEQYF
cdr3_nt: TGTGCCAGCAGTCCCGGGACAGCCTACGAGCAGTACTTC

d_call: NA
v_call: TRBV28
j_call: TRBJ2-7
clone_size: few
cdr3_aa: CASSQKLRGDYEQYF
cdr3_nt: TGTGCCAGCAGTCAAAAGTTGCGTGGAGACTACGAGCAGTACTTC

d_call: NA
v_call: TRBV6-5
j_call: TRBJ2-2
clone_size: NA
cdr3_aa: CASSPQHNTGELFF
cdr3_nt: TGTGCCAGCAGCCCCCAGCATAACACCGGGGAGCTGTTTTTT

d_call: TRBD2
v_call: TRBV7-2
j_call: TRBJ2-5
clone_size: NA
cdr3_aa: CASSLPSGLGAQYF
cdr3_nt: TGTGCCAGCAGCTTACCTAGCGGGCTTGGGGCCCAGTACTTC

d_call: NA
v_call: TRBV7-8
j_call: TRBJ2-5
clone_size: NA
cdr3_aa: CASSLGQAGETQYF
cdr3_nt: TGTGCCAGCAGCCTGGGGCAGGCCGGGGAGACCCAGTACTTC

d_call: NA
v_call: TRBV19
j_call: TRBJ2-5
clone_size: few
cdr3_aa: CASSIVSGTQYF
cdr3_nt: TGTGCCAGTAGTATAGTTAGCGGGACCCAGTACTTC

d_call: NA
v_call: TRBV18
j_call: TRBJ2-1
clone_size: NA
cdr3_aa: CASSPNRDEQFF
cdr3_nt: TGTGCCAGCTCACCAAACAGGGATGAGCAGTTCTTC

d_call: NA
v_call: TRBV29-1
j_call: TRBJ1-1
clone_size: NA
cdr3_aa: CSVGDRTEAFF
cdr3_nt: TGCAGCGTTGGGGACCGGACTGAAGCTTTCTTT

d_call: NA
v_call: TRBV14
j_call: TRBJ1-6
clone_size: NA
cdr3_aa: CASSQNRRDPLHF
cdr3_nt: TGTGCCAGCAGCCAGAACAGGAGAGATCCCCTCCACTTT

d_call: NA
v_call: TRBV6-5
j_call: TRBJ2-7
clone_size: NA
cdr3_aa: CASSYSSSGNGEQYF
cdr3_nt: TGTGCCAGCAGTTACTCGAGTTCCGGGAATGGTGAGCAGTACTTC

d_call: NA
v_call: TRBV9
j_call: TRBJ2-1
clone_size: NA
cdr3_aa: CASSVVADYNEQFF
cdr3_nt: TGTGCCAGCAGCGTAGTGGCAGATTACAATGAGCAGTTCTTC

d_call: NA
v_call: TRBV29-1
j_call: TRBJ1-5
clone_size: few
cdr3_aa: CSAGGAGADQPQHF
cdr3_nt: TGCAGCGCCGGAGGGGCAGGGGCAGATCAGCCCCAGCATTTT

d_call: TRBD1
v_call: TRBV10-3
j_call: TRBJ1-4
clone_size: NA
cdr3_aa: CATLGGGTNEKLFF
cdr3_nt: TGTGCCACCTTAGGAGGGGGCACTAATGAAAAACTGTTTTTT

d_call: TRBD1
v_call: TRBV7-6
j_call: TRBJ2-3
clone_size: NA
cdr3_aa: CASSSGQGLTDTQYF
cdr3_nt: TGTGCCAGCAGCTCCGGACAGGGCCTCACAGATACGCAGTATTTT

d_call: NA
v_call: TRBV29-1
j_call: TRBJ1-2
clone_size: NA
cdr3_aa: CSVQPTTGKDYGYTF
cdr3_nt: TGCAGCGTGCAACCCACAACAGGGAAGGACTATGGCTACACCTTC

d_call: NA
v_call: TRBV5-1
j_call: TRBJ2-5
clone_size: few
cdr3_aa: CASSWDLIKGETQYF
cdr3_nt: TGCGCCAGCAGCTGGGACCTCATTAAGGGAGAGACCCAGTACTTC

d_call: NA
v_call: TRBV5-6
j_call: TRBJ1-5
clone_size: few
cdr3_aa: CASSLGEGGQPQHF
cdr3_nt: TGTGCCAGCAGCTTGGGGGAGGGAGGTCAGCCCCAGCATTTT

d_call: NA
v_call: TRBV2
j_call: TRBJ2-3
clone_size: NA
cdr3_aa: CASILTEATDTQYF
cdr3_nt: TGTGCCAGCATCCTGACAGAAGCCACAGATACGCAGTATTTT

d_call: TRBD1
v_call: TRBV19
j_call: TRBJ2-4
clone_size: NA
cdr3_aa: CASSIDPGQGLNIQYF
cdr3_nt: TGTGCCAGTAGTATTGACCCGGGACAGGGGTTGAACATTCAGTACTTC

d_call: NA
v_call: TRBV9
j_call: TRBJ2-2
clone_size: NA
cdr3_aa: CASSVVPWPNTGELFF
cdr3_nt: TGTGCCAGCAGCGTAGTTCCCTGGCCCAACACCGGGGAGCTGTTTTTT

d_call: NA
v_call: TRBV18
j_call: TRBJ2-4
clone_size: NA
cdr3_aa: CASSPALAKNIQYF
cdr3_nt: TGTGCCAGCTCGCCGGCGCTAGCCAAAAACATTCAGTACTTC

d_call: NA
v_call: TRBV10-3
j_call: TRBJ1-1
clone_size: few
cdr3_aa: CAISGSLMNTEAFF
cdr3_nt: TGTGCCATCAGTGGCTCCCTGATGAACACTGAAGCTTTCTTT

d_call: NA
v_call: TRBV18
j_call: TRBJ1-5
clone_size: NA
cdr3_aa: CASSPGRDQPQHF
cdr3_nt: TGTGCCAGCTCACCGGGAAGGGATCAGCCCCAGCATTTT

d_call: NA
v_call: TRBV20-1
j_call: TRBJ1-1
clone_size: few
cdr3_aa: CSVQGAEAFF
cdr3_nt: TGCAGTGTTCAGGGCGCTGAAGCTTTCTTT